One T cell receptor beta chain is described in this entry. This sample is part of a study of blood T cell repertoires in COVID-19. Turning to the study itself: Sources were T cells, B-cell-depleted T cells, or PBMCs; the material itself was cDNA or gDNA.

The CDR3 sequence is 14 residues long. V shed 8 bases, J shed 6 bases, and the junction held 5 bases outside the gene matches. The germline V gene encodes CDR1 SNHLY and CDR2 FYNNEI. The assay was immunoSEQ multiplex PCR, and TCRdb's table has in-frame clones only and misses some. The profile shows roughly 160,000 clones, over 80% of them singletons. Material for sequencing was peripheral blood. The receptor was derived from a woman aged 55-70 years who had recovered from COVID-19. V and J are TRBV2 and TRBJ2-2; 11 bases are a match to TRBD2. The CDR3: CASVIAGGPGELFF. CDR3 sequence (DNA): TGTGCCAGCGTTATAGCGGGGGGGCCCGGGGAGCTGTTTTTT.